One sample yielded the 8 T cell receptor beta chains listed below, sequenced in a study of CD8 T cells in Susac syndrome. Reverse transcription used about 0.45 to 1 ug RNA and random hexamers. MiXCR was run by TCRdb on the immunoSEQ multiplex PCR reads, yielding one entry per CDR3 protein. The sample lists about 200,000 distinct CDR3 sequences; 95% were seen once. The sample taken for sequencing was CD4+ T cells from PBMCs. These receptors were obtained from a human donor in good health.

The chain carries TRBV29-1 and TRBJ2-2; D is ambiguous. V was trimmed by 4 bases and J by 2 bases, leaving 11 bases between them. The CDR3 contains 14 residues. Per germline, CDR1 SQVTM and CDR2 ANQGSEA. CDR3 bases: TGCAGCGTTGGTCCAGGTCGTAACACCGGGGAGCTGTTTTTT. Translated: CSVGPGRNTGELFF.

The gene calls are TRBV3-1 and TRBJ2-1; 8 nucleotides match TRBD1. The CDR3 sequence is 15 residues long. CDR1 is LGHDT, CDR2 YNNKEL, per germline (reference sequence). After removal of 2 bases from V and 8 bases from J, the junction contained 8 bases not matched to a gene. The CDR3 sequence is CASSQRDRGSDEQFF. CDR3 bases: TGTGCCAGCAGCCAACGCGACAGGGGTTCTGATGAGCAGTTCTTC.

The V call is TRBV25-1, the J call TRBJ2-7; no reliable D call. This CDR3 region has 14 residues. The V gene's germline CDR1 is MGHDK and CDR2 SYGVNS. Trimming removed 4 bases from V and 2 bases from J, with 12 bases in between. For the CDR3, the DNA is TGTGCCAGCAGTGGGTCCAAGGGCGCCTACGAGCAGTACTTC. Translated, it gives CASSGSKGAYEQYF.

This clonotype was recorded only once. The CDR3 loop reads CSSTTGSLNNEQFF. For the CDR3, the DNA is TGCAGCTCGACGACTGGGTCCCTAAACAATGAGCAGTTCTTC. The gene calls are TRBV29-1 and TRBJ2-1; D gene unclear. The CDR3 has 14 residues. Deletions cut 8 bases from V and 5 bases from J, with 19 bases between. The germline V gene encodes CDR1 SQVTM and CDR2 ANQGSEA.

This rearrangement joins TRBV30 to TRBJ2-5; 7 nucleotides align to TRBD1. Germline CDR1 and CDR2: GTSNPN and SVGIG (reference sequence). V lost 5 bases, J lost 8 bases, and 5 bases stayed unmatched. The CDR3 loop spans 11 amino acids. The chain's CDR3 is CAWDRAPTQYF. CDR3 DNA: TGTGCCTGGGACAGGGCCCCCACCCAGTACTTC.

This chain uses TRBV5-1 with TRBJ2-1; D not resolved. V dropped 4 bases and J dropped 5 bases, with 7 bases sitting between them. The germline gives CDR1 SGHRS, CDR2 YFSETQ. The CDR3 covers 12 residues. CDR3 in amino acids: CASSPGDNEQFF. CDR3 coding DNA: TGCGCCAGCAGCCCTGGGGACAATGAGCAGTTCTTC. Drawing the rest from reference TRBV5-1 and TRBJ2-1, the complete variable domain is KAGVTQTPRYLIKTRGQQVTLSCSPISGHRSVSWYQQTPGQGLQFLFEYFSETQRNKGNFPGRFSGRQFSNSRSEMNVSTLELGDSALYLCASSPGDNEQFFGPGTRLTVL.

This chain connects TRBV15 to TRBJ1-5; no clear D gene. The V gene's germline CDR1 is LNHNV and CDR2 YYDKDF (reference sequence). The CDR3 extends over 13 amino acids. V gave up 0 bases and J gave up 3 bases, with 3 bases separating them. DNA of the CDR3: TGTGCCACCAGCAGAGATTACAATCAGCCCCAGCATTTT. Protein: CATSRDYNQPQHF.

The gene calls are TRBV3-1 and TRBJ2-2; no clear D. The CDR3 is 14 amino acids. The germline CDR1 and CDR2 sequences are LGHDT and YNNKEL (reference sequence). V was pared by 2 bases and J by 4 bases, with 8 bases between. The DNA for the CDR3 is TGTGCCAGCAGCCAAAGGCACTCCACCGGGGAGCTGTTTTTT. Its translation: CASSQRHSTGELFF.